The 16 T cell receptor beta chains given below trace back to one sample, sequenced in a study of shared clonotypes between healthy human individuals. This table comes from immunoSEQ multiplex PCR, and its TCRdb copy is limited to in-frame clones, with some not included. The sample includes about 2 million clones, 95% of them seen just once. Source material: naive CD4+ T cells sorted from blood. Sample subset: CD45RA+ positively selected. The receptors shown here come from a man aged 18-30 years in good health.

The CDR3 DNA follows: TGTGCCAGCAGTGATGCTAGCGGGAGGGTTTACGAGCAGTACTTC. It specifies CASSDASGRVYEQYF. V is TRBV6-4 and J is TRBJ2-7; 12 nucleotides agree with TRBD2. This CDR3 is 15 amino acids long. Germline lookup yields CDR1 MRHNA and CDR2 SNTAGT. V was clipped by 3 bases and J by 4 bases; unmatched bases: 4.

V and J are TRBV5-1 and TRBJ2-3, with D unresolved. The germline CDR1 and CDR2 sequences are SGHRS and YFSETQ. Trimming left V 4 bases short and J 1 base short, with 10 bases between. CDR3 size: 14 residues. CDR3: CASSPYRGTDTQYF. In DNA form, the CDR3 reads TGCGCCAGCAGCCCCTACCGCGGCACAGATACGCAGTATTTT.

V and J are TRBV4-1 and TRBJ2-7, with 7 positions matching TRBD2. The CDR3 covers 15 residues. The V gene's germline CDR1 is MGHRA and CDR2 YSYEKL. V lost 6 bases and J lost 3; bases outside the gene matches: 11. The CDR3 region is CASRATAGEIYEQYF. CDR3 sequence (DNA): TGCGCCAGCAGGGCTACGGCGGGAGAAATCTACGAGCAGTACTTC.

The V gene is TRBV5-1, the J gene TRBJ2-6; possible D gene TRBD1, 5 bases. V was cut by 3 bases and J by 0 bases, with 10 bases left in between. The germline gives CDR1 SGHRS, CDR2 YFSETQ. This CDR3 contains 16 residues. The CDR3 DNA follows: TGCGCCAGCAGCTCCTCTCAGGGCTCTGGGGCCAACGTCCTGACTTTC. Its protein product is CASSSSQGSGANVLTF. Full variable domain (rest looked up from reference TRBV5-1 and TRBJ2-6): KAGVTQTPRYLIKTRGQQVTLSCSPISGHRSVSWYQQTPGQGLQFLFEYFSETQRNKGNFPGRFSGRQFSNSRSEMNVSTLELGDSALYLCASSSSQGSGANVLTFGAGSRLTVL.

Worth noting for this clone: Other DNA sequences in the sample encode the same CDR3. This chain uses TRBV18 with TRBJ2-7, with D possibly matching TRBD1 (6 bases). In germline, CDR1 is KGHSH, CDR2 LQKENI. This CDR3 is built from 14 residues. V was pared by 3 bases and J by 1 base, with 10 bases between. This CDR3 reads CASSPGRGSYEQYF. For the CDR3, the DNA is TGTGCCAGCTCACCGGGCAGGGGTTCCTACGAGCAGTACTTC.

This clone turned up a few times. Other nucleotide sequences in the sample specify the same CDR3. The rearrangement joins TRBV7-2 to TRBJ1-5; D gene unclear. This CDR3 is built from 12 residues. Between the trimmed V and J ends, which lost 1 base and 6 bases, there was a span of 4 bases. CDR1 and CDR2 from the germline V gene are SGHTA and FQGNSA. Written as DNA, the CDR3 is TGTGCCAGCAGCTTAGTAGGTCAGCCCCAGCATTTT. Amino acids: CASSLVGQPQHF.

This chain connects TRBV4-3 to TRBJ2-7, with TRBD2 matching 11 bases. Germline lookup yields CDR1 LGHNA and CDR2 YSLEER. This CDR3 has 15 amino acids. V lost 1 base, J lost 2 bases, and 1 base stayed unmatched. CDR3 in amino acids: CASSQGLAGPYEQYF. CDR3 DNA: TGCGCCAGCAGCCAAGGACTAGCGGGACCCTACGAGCAGTACTTC.

This chain uses TRBV11-2 with TRBJ2-5; TRBD2 aligns across 7 bases. From germline, CDR1 is SGHAT and CDR2 FQNNGV. The CDR3 sequence is 15 residues long. Trimming removed 0 bases from V and 5 bases from J; junction bases left unmatched: 6. DNA for the CDR3: TGTGCCAGCAGCTTAGACCTAGCGGTGTGGGAGACCCAGTACTTC. This gives the protein CASSLDLAVWETQYF.

The gene calls are TRBV19 and TRBJ2-7; D may match TRBD1 or TRBD2 (5 bases each). V lost 8 bases to trimming and J lost 3 bases, with 14 bases between them. The CDR3 consists of 13 residues. CDR1 is LNHDA, CDR2 SQIVND, per germline (reference sequence). CDR3 nucleotide sequence: TGTGCCAGTGGTCCTGGGGGTTTCTACGAGCAGTACTTC. It yields the protein CASGPGGFYEQYF.

V and J are TRBV11-2 and TRBJ1-1, with 9 positions matching TRBD1. V was pared by 5 bases and J by 3 bases, with 16 bases of the junction left unmatched. Looked up from germline, CDR1 is SGHAT and CDR2 is FQNNGV. The CDR3 totals 18 residues. CDR3 in amino acids: CASSPGTGIRNGDTEAFF. Here the CDR3 DNA reads TGTGCCAGCAGCCCAGGGACAGGGATACGTAACGGGGACACTGAAGCTTTCTTT.

CDR3 nucleotide sequence: TGCAGCGTTGAAGAGAGCCACAGGGCAAGTTCCACTGAAGCTTTCTTT. The encoded protein is CSVEESHRASSTEAFF. The chain carries TRBV29-1 and TRBJ1-1; maybe TRBD1 (6 bases). Germline loops: CDR1 SQVTM, CDR2 ANQGSEA. The CDR3 covers 16 residues. V lost 0 bases, J lost 4 bases, and 18 bases lay in between.

V gene TRBV4-1 combines with J gene TRBJ2-7, with D tentatively TRBD2 (5 bases). V lost 1 base to trimming and J lost 3 bases, with 13 bases between them. Germline V gene data show CDR1 as MGHRA and CDR2 as YSYEKL. The CDR3 length is 15 residues. The CDR3 region is CASSQVLATYYEQYF. DNA for the CDR3: TGCGCCAGCAGCCAAGTCTTAGCGACATACTACGAGCAGTACTTC.

This chain connects TRBV6-5 to TRBJ2-1; D is perhaps TRBD1 or TRBD2 (5 bases each). The V end lost 0 bases, the J end lost 5 bases, and 14 bases lay between the germline ends. Germline V gene data show CDR1 as MNHEY and CDR2 as SVGAGI. The CDR3 length is 16 residues. The CDR3 bases are TGTGCCAGCAGTTACTCTTGGGGGAGAAGGGACAATGAGCAGTTCTTC. Its translation is CASSYSWGRRDNEQFF.

This chain links TRBV5-6 with TRBJ2-3; the match to TRBD2 covers 15 bases. V shed 5 bases, J shed 1 base, and the junction held 11 bases outside the gene matches. The germline gives CDR1 SGHDT, CDR2 YYEEEE. This CDR3 spans 19 amino acids. CDR3 residues: CASSSWTSGRAGGTDTQYF. The CDR3, as DNA: TGTGCCAGCAGTTCATGGACTAGCGGGAGGGCCGGGGGCACAGATACGCAGTATTTT.

In regard to this clone: This CDR3 is also generated by other DNA sequences in the sample. This sequence joins TRBV30 and TRBJ1-5; D is unclear. The V end lost 0 bases, the J end lost 2 bases, and 2 bases lay between the germline ends. The germline CDR1 and CDR2 sequences are GTSNPN and SVGIG (reference sequence). The CDR3 is 12 amino acids. CDR3 region: CAWSVGNQPQHF. The CDR3 region has the DNA TGTGCCTGGAGTGTAGGCAATCAGCCCCAGCATTTT.

Only one count was recorded for this clone. V gene TRBV10-3 combines with J gene TRBJ2-1; 12 bases are shared with TRBD2. CDR3 length equals 15 residues. The trim removed 4 bases at V and 8 bases at J, leaving 6 bases unmatched. Per germline, CDR1 ENHRY and CDR2 SYGVKD. The CDR3 coding sequence is TGTGCCATCAGTGGGCTAGCGGGAGGGCAGGATGAGCAGTTCTTC. Protein sequence: CAISGLAGGQDEQFF.